The 29 T cell receptor beta chains given below trace back to one sample, sequenced in a study of T cell changes during pregnancy in multiple sclerosis. Assay used: immunoSEQ multiplex PCR; TCRdb lists only in-frame clones, some missing. The sample records fewer than 40,000 clones, 75% to 90% being singletons. Here the sequenced sample was CD8+ T cells from peripheral blood mononuclear cells, taken in the second trimester of pregnancy. The source is a female donor with multiple sclerosis, enrolled in a pregnancy study.

The J gene is TRBJ2-6, the V gene TRBV9; 9 bases are shared with TRBD1. Germline assignment: CDR1 SGDLS and CDR2 YYNGEE. After removal of 3 bases from V and 2 bases from J, the junction contained 15 bases not matched to a gene. The CDR3 sequence is 20 residues long. CDR3 nucleotides: TGTGCCAGCAGCGAACACCGGGACAGGGATAGGCGGGCTGGGGCCAACGTCCTGACTTTC. It encodes CASSEHRDRDRRAGANVLTF.

The J gene is TRBJ2-7, the V gene TRBV5-4; 7 bases line up with TRBD2. The germline V gene encodes CDR1 SGHNT and CDR2 YYREEE (reference sequence). This CDR3 comprises 14 residues. The V segment lost 4 bases and the J segment 3 bases; nucleotides outside the gene matches: 7. CDR3 nucleotide sequence: TGTGCCAGCAGCCGCATGAGCGGGATCTACGAGCAGTACTTC. Protein sequence: CASSRMSGIYEQYF.

A single count supports this clone. CDR3 region: CASSDRTGRSTDTQYF. The CDR3 DNA follows: TGTGCCAGCAGCGACCGGACAGGGCGAAGCACAGATACGCAGTATTTT. This rearrangement joins TRBV7-9 to TRBJ2-3; 8 positions match TRBD1. Unmatched junction bases numbered 7, after V lost 5 bases and J lost 0 bases. CDR1 SEHNR and CDR2 FQNEAQ come from the germline V gene (reference sequence). This CDR3 spans 16 amino acids.

This clone has a handful of counts. The rearrangement links TRBV2 to TRBJ2-5; 8 bases are a match to TRBD1. Germline-derived CDR1 and CDR2 are SNHLY and FYNNEI. The CDR3 has 14 residues. V lost 3 bases, J lost 3 bases, and 3 bases stayed unmatched. DNA for the CDR3: TGTGCCAGCAGTGACCCGGACAGGGAAGAGACCCAGTACTTC. Protein: CASSDPDREETQYF. The full variable domain, rest sourced from reference TRBV2 and TRBJ2-5, is EPEVTQTPSHQVTQMGQEVILRCVPISNHLYFYWYRQILGQKVEFLVSFYNNEISEKSEIFDDQFSVERPDGSNFTLKIRSTKLEDSAMYFCASSDPDREETQYFGPGTRLLVL.

The chain carries TRBV15 and TRBJ2-7; tentative D call: TRBD2 (6 bases). CDR1 LNHNV and CDR2 YYDKDF come from the germline V gene (reference sequence). The CDR3 totals 16 residues. Trimming left V 3 bases short and J 3 bases short, with 18 bases between. The CDR3: CATSRDPFGGLYEQYF. CDR3 in DNA: TGTGCCACCAGCAGGGACCCTTTCGGGGGACTCTACGAGCAGTACTTC.

The chain recombines TRBV19 with TRBJ1-2; 7 bases align to TRBD1. Germline CDR1 reads LNHDA; CDR2 reads SQIVND (reference sequence). The V gene end was trimmed by 7 bases and the J gene end by 4 bases; junction bases not matched to a gene: 12. The CDR3 covers 15 residues. CDR3 loop: CASTQGPGGPYGYTF. CDR3 bases: TGTGCCAGTACCCAAGGCCCAGGGGGTCCCTATGGCTACACCTTC.

This chain connects TRBV27 to TRBJ1-1; TRBD1 might be the D (5 bases). Trimming pared 5 bases from V and 1 base from J, leaving 11 bases between. This CDR3 comprises 14 residues. CDR1 is MNHEY, CDR2 SMNVEV, per germline (reference sequence). The CDR3 coding sequence is TGTGCCAGCAGTCCCGTCACAGGGAACACTGAAGCTTTCTTT. Protein product: CASSPVTGNTEAFF.

This clone rates as medium-sized. The chain has TRBV11-1 and TRBJ2-7; TRBD1 agrees at 8 bases. The germline CDR1 and CDR2 sequences are SGHAT and FQDESV (reference sequence). J gave up 2 bases and V 5 bases, and 11 bases lay outside the gene matches. The CDR3 contains 16 residues. For the CDR3, the DNA is TGTGCCAGCAGCATGAATGTGGGACAGGTCCCCTACGAGCAGTACTTC. Translated: CASSMNVGQVPYEQYF.

The genes are TRBV4-1 and TRBJ2-1; weak D call: TRBD2 (5 bases). Germline CDR1 and CDR2: MGHRA and YSYEKL. This CDR3 is 13 amino acids long. V was shortened by 5 bases and J by 4 bases, with 9 bases between the two germline ends. The DNA of the CDR3 is TGCGCCAGCAGCGTCGGGGTATACAATGAGCAGTTCTTC. It codes for CASSVGVYNEQFF.

The V and J genes are TRBV9 and TRBJ2-1; a possible D gene is TRBD2 (6 bases). The V end was cut by 0 bases, the J end by 7 bases, with 11 bases between. Germline lookup yields CDR1 SGDLS and CDR2 YYNGEE. This CDR3 has 14 amino acids. The CDR3 spells CASSVGGAGNEQFF. DNA of the CDR3: TGTGCCAGCAGCGTAGGGGGCGCGGGGAATGAGCAGTTCTTC.

The J gene is TRBJ1-2, the V gene TRBV7-8; D not certain. V was clipped by 3 bases and J by 0 bases, with 8 bases between them. Germline-derived CDR1 and CDR2 are SGHVS and FQNEAQ. The CDR3 sequence is 14 residues long. The CDR3 nucleotides are TGTGCCAGCAGCTTTGGACTCTCTAACTATGGCTACACCTTC. It is translated as CASSFGLSNYGYTF.

The rearrangement links TRBV14 to TRBJ1-1, with D perhaps TRBD1 (5 bases). Looked up from germline, CDR1 is SGHDN and CDR2 is FVKESK. Trimming cost V 1 base and J 8 bases, with 11 bases left between them. This CDR3 region has 13 residues. The CDR3 loop reads CASSQVRYREAFF. The CDR3 bases are TGTGCCAGCAGCCAAGTCCGTTACAGGGAAGCTTTCTTT.

The chain is built from TRBV19 and TRBJ1-5; TRBD1 matches at 8 bases. CDR1 and CDR2 from the germline V gene are LNHDA and SQIVND (reference sequence). The length of the CDR3 is 14 residues. Trimming at V came to 3 bases and at J to 10 bases, leaving 8 bases not matched to a gene. CDR3 nucleotides: TGTGCCAGTAGTATTCTACAGGGGGTCGATCCCCAGCATTTT. This sequence encodes CASSILQGVDPQHF.

This clone showed up just once. The chain links TRBV18 to TRBJ2-7, with D possibly TRBD2 on 5 matching bases. Per the germline V gene, CDR1 is KGHSH and CDR2 is LQKENI. Trimming cost V 6 bases and J 0 bases, with 21 bases left between them. This CDR3 region has 17 residues. The CDR3 bases are TGTGCCAGCTCTGATGGACTTCACCTTTTGAGCTCCTACGAGCAGTACTTC. Translation: CASSDGLHLLSSYEQYF.

This rearrangement joins TRBV6-1 to TRBJ2-1; D perhaps matches TRBD2 (6 bases). Germline V gene lookup returns CDR1 MNHNS and CDR2 SASEGT. The CDR3 totals 14 residues. The ends were cut back, 6 bases at V and 6 bases at J, with 15 bases in the middle. CDR3 protein: CASSSGTPSNEQFF. The CDR3 bases are TGTGCCAGCAGCTCCGGGACTCCTTCCAATGAGCAGTTCTTC.

The chain combines TRBV9 with TRBJ1-2; D unresolved. Trimming cost V 4 bases and J 8 bases, with 24 bases left between them. CDR3 length equals 16 residues. Germline CDR1 SGDLS, CDR2 YYNGEE. The CDR3 DNA follows: TGTGCCAGCAGCCACCCAGCGGCGGAGAGGTATGGAGGCTACACCTTC. This codes for CASSHPAAERYGGYTF.

This chain uses TRBV19 with TRBJ2-1; 8 bases agree with TRBD2. The length of the CDR3 is 17 residues. The J segment lost 10 bases and the V segment lost 6 bases, leaving 20 bases of the junction unmatched. Germline CDR1 reads LNHDA; CDR2 reads SQIVND (reference sequence). The CDR3 reads CASSHLPPGLEVWEQFF. Here the CDR3 DNA reads TGTGCCAGTAGCCATCTCCCGCCGGGACTAGAAGTATGGGAGCAGTTCTTC.

The rearrangement joins TRBV6-5 to TRBJ1-1; no firm D call. The germline gives CDR1 MNHEY, CDR2 SVGAGI. The CDR3 sequence is 14 residues long. The ends were cut back, 3 bases at V and 8 bases at J, with 16 bases in the middle. This CDR3 is CASSYNYDGSEAFF. The CDR3 DNA is TGTGCCAGCAGTTATAACTACGACGGAAGCGAAGCTTTCTTT.

The chain recombines TRBV5-1 with TRBJ2-7, with 7 bases matching TRBD1. V lost 4 bases to trimming and J lost 8 bases; unmatched junction nucleotides: 6. This CDR3 is built from 12 residues. Per the germline V gene, CDR1 is SGHRS and CDR2 is YFSETQ. The CDR3 bases are TGCGCCAGCAGCAACCGACAGGGTCAGCAGTACTTC. The encoded protein is CASSNRQGQQYF. The complete variable domain, with remaining parts taken from reference TRBV5-1 and TRBJ2-7, reads KAGVTQTPRYLIKTRGQQVTLSCSPISGHRSVSWYQQTPGQGLQFLFEYFSETQRNKGNFPGRFSGRQFSNSRSEMNVSTLELGDSALYLCASSNRQGQQYFGPGTRLTVT.

V is TRBV7-2 and J is TRBJ2-2; 8 bases fit TRBD2. The ends lost 11 bases at V and 1 base at J; junction bases unmatched: 9. Germline V gene sequence: CDR1 SGHTA, CDR2 FQGNSA. The CDR3 sequence is 15 residues long. In DNA form, the CDR3 reads TGTGCCTCCTTAGGACTAGCAGTGAACACCGGGGAGCTGTTTTTT. Translating it yields CASLGLAVNTGELFF.

The rearrangement joins TRBV27 to TRBJ2-2; a possible D gene is TRBD2 (5 bases). The CDR3 has 13 amino acids. Germline V CDR1 and CDR2: MNHEY, SMNVEV (reference sequence). The germline V and J ends were trimmed by 6 bases and 4 bases, with 9 bases remaining between them. CDR3 nucleotide sequence: TGTGCCAGCAGGGGAACTAGCACCGGGGAGCTGTTTTTT. Amino acid sequence: CASRGTSTGELFF.

The gene calls are TRBV28 and TRBJ2-1, with TRBD1 as a possible D gene (6 bases). Trimming took 6 bases from V and 5 from J, leaving 20 bases between them. The CDR3 spans 16 residues. Germline values: CDR1 MDHEN, CDR2 SYDVKM. The CDR3 bases are TGTGCCAGCAGCCTCACGTCGAGACAGGCAAACAATGAGCAGTTCTTC. It encodes CASSLTSRQANNEQFF.

The chain is built from TRBV27 and TRBJ2-7; weak D call: TRBD2 (5 bases). Germline-derived CDR1 and CDR2 are MNHEY and SMNVEV (reference sequence). V lost 2 bases and J lost 5, with 10 bases in between. This CDR3 contains 13 residues. CDR3 in amino acids: CASSLRGRNEQYF. The CDR3 DNA reads TGTGCCAGCAGTTTACGAGGGCGCAACGAGCAGTACTTC.

The chain uses TRBV9 and TRBJ2-5; a weak D match, TRBD2 (5 bases). This CDR3 comprises 14 residues. The germline gives CDR1 SGDLS, CDR2 YYNGEE. V was pared by 2 bases and J by 5 bases, with 13 bases between. The CDR3 spells CASSVGGWRETQYF. The CDR3 coding sequence is TGTGCCAGCAGCGTTGGCGGGTGGCGGGAGACCCAGTACTTC.

In the case of this clone: The limits of the CDR3 on the DNA are not certain, so only TCRdb's listed CDR3 is given. This chain connects TRBV10-2 to TRBJ2-2; TRBD2, the table's D call, lacks a check against the DNA. CDR1 and CDR2 from the germline V gene are WSHSY and SAAADI. Counting both end residues, the CDR3 totals 13 amino acids. This chain's CDR3 is CASSSLRAGELFF.

The CDR3 DNA sequence: TGCGCCAGCAGCCTACGATTGACAGGGGCCACAGATACGCAGTATTTT. Its translation: CASSLRLTGATDTQYF. The chain is built from TRBV4-1 and TRBJ2-3; 8 bases match TRBD1. The CDR3 covers 16 residues. The germline CDR1 and CDR2 sequences are MGHRA and YSYEKL. The ends lost 4 bases at V and 2 bases at J; junction bases unmatched: 8.

V is TRBV11-3 and J is TRBJ2-7; 9 bases agree with TRBD1. The ends lost 5 bases at V and 5 bases at J; junction bases unmatched: 13. Germline V gene sequence: CDR1 SGHNT, CDR2 YENEEA. CDR3 length: 16 amino acids. The CDR3 spells CASSALPGQGIHEQYF. Here the CDR3 DNA reads TGTGCCAGCAGCGCCCTTCCGGGACAGGGTATCCACGAGCAGTACTTC. The whole variable domain, filled in from reference TRBV11-3 and TRBJ2-7, reads EAGVVQSPRYKIIEKKQPVAFWCNPISGHNTLYWYLQNLGQGPELLIRYENEEAVDDSQLPKDRFSAERLKGVDSTLKIQPAELGDSAVYLCASSALPGQGIHEQYFGPGTRLTVT.

V gene TRBV27 combines with J gene TRBJ1-5; 11 nucleotides match TRBD1. The CDR3 has 15 residues. Trimming at V came to 5 bases and at J to 7 bases, leaving 7 bases not matched to a gene. Looked up from germline, CDR1 is MNHEY and CDR2 is SMNVEV (reference sequence). The CDR3 protein is CASSPGTGGKQPQHF. CDR3 nucleotides: TGTGCCAGCAGTCCCGGGACAGGGGGAAAACAGCCCCAGCATTTT.

This clone has just one count. This chain uses TRBV28 with TRBJ2-7; possibly TRBD2 for D (5 bases). Germline V CDR1 and CDR2: MDHEN, SYDVKM. The CDR3 spans 14 residues. The germline V and J ends were trimmed by 3 bases and 5 bases, with 14 bases remaining between them. DNA of the CDR3: TGTGCCAGCAGTTTGGATCTGCGGGTAGACGAGCAGTACTTC. Its protein product is CASSLDLRVDEQYF.